This T cell receptor beta chain is from a study of CD8 T cells in ankylosing spondylitis. Findings and limits, study-wide: From matched ankylosing spondylitis synovial fluid, disease-linked clones were reportedly recovered at significantly enriched levels. Blood of patients with ankylosing spondylitis appeared to be characterized by a TCR beta motif of eight or nine highly homologous variants.

With 1 base removed from V and 1 base from J, the gap between germline ends came to 8 bases. Germline lookup yields CDR1 SQVTM and CDR2 ANQGSEA. The CDR3 is made up of 14 amino acids. By quantitative 5'-RACE with molecular barcodes, the TCR beta libraries were made. One entry per CDR3 protein results from TCRdb running MiXCR on the 5' RACE reads. Of approximately 540,000 distinct CDR3 sequences in the sample, about an eighth were seen once. This clonotype was counted at least ten times. Its antigen remains unidentified. Sequencing used blood, either unsorted or a sorted T cell fraction (not recorded which). This receptor was identified in a male donor with ankylosing spondylitis. The chain employs TRBV29-1 and TRBJ2-1; no definite D call. The CDR3 loop is CSVEGQISYNEQFF. In DNA, the CDR3 is TGCAGCGTTGAAGGTCAGATATCCTACAATGAGCAGTTCTTC.